A single sample is the source of the 9 T cell receptor beta chains below, sequenced in a study of shared clonotypes between healthy human individuals. Naive CD8 populations comprised CD45RO-negative cells positively selected for CCR7, excluding terminally differentiated effector memory CD45RA+ cells. The assay was immunoSEQ multiplex PCR, and TCRdb's table has in-frame clones only and misses some. The table records some 630,000 clones, approximately 96% of them present only once. Material for sequencing was naive CD8+ T cells sorted from blood. The receptors derive from a woman in her 30s in good health.

V is TRBV6-5 and J is TRBJ2-1; D is ambiguous. Germline lookup yields CDR1 MNHEY and CDR2 SVGAGI. Trimming left V 3 bases short and J 4 bases short, with 10 bases between. The length of the CDR3 is 14 residues. The CDR3 here is CASSYGEAYNEQFF. The CDR3 DNA follows: TGTGCCAGCAGTTATGGGGAAGCGTACAATGAGCAGTTCTTC.

On this clone: Other DNA sequences in this sample translate to the same CDR3. This chain connects TRBV7-9 to TRBJ1-1; D not certain. The V and J ends lost 1 base and 7 bases respectively, with 7 bases between them. Germline V CDR1 and CDR2: SEHNR, FQNEAQ (reference sequence). The CDR3 totals 12 residues. The CDR3 protein is CASSLGAGEAFF. CDR3 sequence (DNA): TGTGCCAGCAGCTTAGGGGCAGGTGAAGCTTTCTTT.

This clone was observed a single time. CDR3 sequence (DNA): TGCGCCAGCAGCTTCCTACCGACCTACAGAAGCTCTGGGGCCAACGTCCTGACTTTC. Protein: CASSFLPTYRSSGANVLTF. The V and J genes are TRBV5-1 and TRBJ2-6; D unclear. The CDR3 loop spans 19 amino acids. Germline CDR1 reads SGHRS; CDR2 reads YFSETQ. Trimming shortened V by 2 bases and J by 0 bases, and 18 bases separated the two germline ends.

V usage is TRBV28 and J usage is TRBJ2-7; D not resolved. The V end was cut by 4 bases, the J end by 10 bases, with 8 bases between. This CDR3 contains 10 residues. Germline V CDR1 and CDR2: MDHEN, SYDVKM. CDR3 loop: CASSSTFQYF. As DNA, the CDR3 is TGTGCCAGCAGTTCTACGTTCCAGTACTTC.

This clone appeared a single time. The chain employs TRBV6-5 and TRBJ2-2; D uncertain. The V gene's germline CDR1 is MNHEY and CDR2 SVGAGI. The CDR3 runs 14 residues. V was trimmed by 3 bases and J by 6 bases, leaving 11 bases between them. CDR3 residues: CASSYPSSAGELFF. The CDR3 nucleotides read TGTGCCAGCAGTTATCCGTCCTCCGCCGGGGAGCTGTTTTTT.

The gene calls are TRBV4-2 and TRBJ1-2; D is undetermined. This CDR3 is built from 12 residues. The germline gives CDR1 LGHNA, CDR2 YNFKEQ. The V gene lost 0 bases and the J gene lost 7 bases, with 6 bases spanning the gap. CDR3 DNA sequence: TGTGCCAGCAGCCAAGATCTGGGTGGCTACACCTTC. Translated: CASSQDLGGYTF.

The chain employs TRBV5-4 and TRBJ2-5, with a possible D match to TRBD1 (5 bases). The CDR3 is 13 residues long. Germline loops: CDR1 SGHNT, CDR2 YYREEE (reference sequence). With 6 bases removed from V and 1 base from J, the gap between germline ends came to 10 bases. As DNA, the CDR3 is TGTGCCAGCACGACAGAACTCCAAGAGACCCAGTACTTC. Amino acids: CASTTELQETQYF.

The J gene is TRBJ1-5, the V gene TRBV10-2; D may be TRBD1 (5 bases). Germline assignment: CDR1 WSHSY and CDR2 SAAADI. The CDR3 length is 13 residues. Between the trimmed V and J ends, which lost 3 bases and 5 bases, there was a span of 8 bases. This CDR3 is CASSEGVHQPQHF. The CDR3 bases are TGCGCCAGCAGTGAAGGGGTTCATCAGCCCCAGCATTTT.

This chain connects TRBV2 to TRBJ2-1; no reliable D call. V dropped 7 bases and J dropped 2 bases, with 12 bases sitting between them. The CDR3 is made up of 14 amino acids. Germline V gene data show CDR1 as SNHLY and CDR2 as FYNNEI. CDR3 sequence: CASKGLLPYNEQFF. Here the CDR3 DNA reads TGTGCCAGCAAAGGGCTACTACCCTACAATGAGCAGTTCTTC.